This entry lists 2 T cell receptor beta chains sequenced from one sample in a study of read filtering for tumor transcriptome and immune sequencing. Molecular barcoded adaptors covering alpha/delta and beta/gamma chains were used on 400 ng RNA. Each CDR3 protein is one row after TCRdb ran MiXCR on the reads. Of about 22,000 distinct CDR3 sequences in the sample, roughly an eighth were seen once. The sequencing input was a population of CD138-negative cells sorted from bone marrow. Receptor source: a donor older than 35 with multiple myeloma.

This clonotype was observed at least ten times. The V call is TRBV27, the J call TRBJ2-3, with D tentatively TRBD2 (5 bases). The CDR3 length is 13 residues. CDR1 is MNHEY and CDR2 is SMNVEV in the germline V gene (reference sequence). The V and J ends lost 7 bases and 2 bases respectively, with 10 bases between them. The CDR3 sequence: CASKASLTDTQYF. CDR3 DNA: TGTGCCAGCAAGGCTAGCCTCACAGATACGCAGTATTTT.

This clonotype came up many times. This chain uses TRBV15 with TRBJ1-5; D remains unclear. The V and J ends lost 0 bases and 4 bases respectively, with 4 bases between them. Germline CDR1 and CDR2: LNHNV and YYDKDF (reference sequence). This CDR3 contains 13 residues. The CDR3 nucleotides read TGTGCCACCAGCAGAGACTTTAATCAGCCCCAGCATTTT. Translated: CATSRDFNQPQHF. The whole variable domain, remainder taken from reference TRBV15 and TRBJ1-5, is DAMVIQNPRYQVTQFGKPVTLSCSQTLNHNVMYWYQQKSSQAPKLLFHYYDKDFNNEADTPDNFQSRRPNTSFCFLDIRSPGLGDTAMYLCATSRDFNQPQHFGDGTRLSIL.